This T cell receptor (beta chain) was obtained from a study of beta chain features in type 1 diabetes. Study-level background: Patients and healthy donors were similar in age, gender and cell yields. In all, approximately 100,000,000 sorted cells from all samples were analyzed.

Reverse transcribing all isolated RNA meant expressed TCRB transcripts were sequenced. The method was immunoSEQ multiplex PCR; TCRdb's version includes in-frame clones alone and lacks a portion of them. The sample includes hundreds of thousands of clones, more than 12% of them seen just once. Study-level points and caveats: Among patients with Type 1 diabetes, TCRB CDR3s were moderately but significantly shorter in every one of the four CD4+ subsets. For patients, the naive, central memory and Treg TCRB repertoires appeared more alike than for healthy donors.

About this clone: Its antigen is unknown.

This CDR3 contains 16 residues. Germline loops: CDR1 MDHEN, CDR2 SYDVKM. The junction had 6 bases not matched to a gene; V was cut back by 5 bases and J by 4 bases. The sequence was collected from a man in his late teens or twenties with type 1 diabetes. The sequenced sample was naive CD4+ T cells from blood. The chain couples TRBV28 to TRBJ2-1, with 12 bases fitting TRBD2. This CDR3 is CASSPTSGSMYNEQFF. For the CDR3, the DNA is TGTGCCAGCAGTCCGACTAGCGGGAGTATGTACAATGAGCAGTTCTTC. Full variable domain (rest looked up from reference TRBV28 and TRBJ2-1): DVKVTQSSRYLVKRTGEKVFLECVQDMDHENMFWYRQDPGLGLRLIYFSYDVKMKEKGDIPEGYSVSREKKERFSLILESASTNQTSMYLCASSPTSGSMYNEQFFGPGTRLTVL.